The next 4 T cell receptor beta chains were all read from a single sample in a study of blood T cell repertoires in COVID-19. The data were produced by immunoSEQ multiplex PCR, yet TCRdb's version contains in-frame clones alone and is incomplete. The data contain about 300,000 clones, roughly 85% of them seen just once; the ten biggest clones take up 5.5% to 7%. Material for sequencing was PBMCs or T cells enriched from blood (not recorded which). These receptors originate from a young woman who had recovered from COVID-19.

This rearrangement joins TRBV5-6 to TRBJ1-2; D is unclear. Germline CDR1 SGHDT, CDR2 YYEEEE. Trimming removed 4 bases at V and 1 base at J, with 8 bases between. CDR3 length: 13 amino acids. CDR3 sequence reads: CASSGENNYGYTF. CDR3 in DNA: TGTGCCAGCAGCGGGGAGAATAACTATGGCTACACCTTC.

This clone was counted once. The gene calls are TRBV9 and TRBJ1-6; D not certain. This CDR3 spans 15 amino acids. The V end was cut by 0 bases, the J end by 5 bases, with 9 bases between. Germline CDR1 SGDLS, CDR2 YYNGEE. The CDR3: CASSVGGKNNSPLHF. Written as DNA, the CDR3 is TGTGCCAGCAGCGTAGGAGGGAAGAATAATTCACCCCTCCACTTT. Complete variable domain (other parts from reference TRBV9 and TRBJ1-6): DSGVTQTPKHLITATGQRVTLRCSPRSGDLSVYWYQQSLDQGLQFLIQYYNGEERAKGNILERFSAQQFPDLHSELNLSSLELGDSALYFCASSVGGKNNSPLHFGNGTRLTVT.

CDR3 sequence: CASSFQGDETEAFF. CDR3 nucleotides: TGCGCCAGCAGCTTCCAGGGGGATGAGACTGAAGCTTTCTTT. V and J are TRBV5-1 and TRBJ1-1, with 7 nucleotides matching TRBD1. CDR3 length: 14 residues. Trimming cost V 2 bases and J 5 bases; bases outside gene matches: 6. The germline CDR1 and CDR2 sequences are SGHRS and YFSETQ.

This clone was counted a few times. The chain is built from TRBV29-1 and TRBJ1-2; 8 bases fit TRBD1. The CDR3 length is 14 residues. Germline V gene sequence: CDR1 SQVTM, CDR2 ANQGSEA. V shed 7 bases, J shed 4 bases, and the junction held 11 bases outside the gene matches. The CDR3 here is CSAHPRTGTYGYTF. CDR3 nucleotides: TGCAGCGCTCACCCTCGGACAGGGACCTATGGCTACACCTTC.